Below, 19 T cell receptor beta chains from the same sample are listed, as sequenced in a study of early T cells in non-severe SARS-CoV-2 infection. TCRdb re-derived calls from the 5' RACE reads in MiXCR, one entry per CDR3 protein. The sample lists 25,000 to 30,000 distinct CDR3 sequences; about 4.2% were seen once. The sample consisted of whole blood. These receptors were obtained from an adult who was a healthcare worker with PCR-confirmed SARS-CoV-2 infection or an uninfected control (not recorded which).

J is TRBJ2-5 and V is TRBV28; D is uncertain. The germline V gene has CDR1 MDHEN and CDR2 SYDVKM. The CDR3 covers 11 residues. V was clipped by 7 bases and J by 9 bases, with 12 bases between them. CDR3 nucleotides: TGTGCCAGCACCAATGGGGTAGCCCAGTACTTC. Its protein product is CASTNGVAQYF.

The sample holds many counts of this clonotype. V gene TRBV7-3 combines with J gene TRBJ2-5; D is unresolved. This CDR3 comprises 15 residues. Germline loops: CDR1 SGHTA, CDR2 FQGTGA. V was cut by 0 bases and J by 2 bases, with 10 bases left in between. CDR3 bases: TGTGCCAGCAGCTTAACGAACGGGCCTCAAGAGACCCAGTACTTC. This codes for CASSLTNGPQETQYF.

This clonotype was picked up many times. This chain joins TRBV7-7 and TRBJ2-5; D is possibly TRBD1 or TRBD2 (5 bases each). CDR3 length: 13 amino acids. The V and J ends lost 2 bases and 4 bases respectively, with 8 bases between them. Germline CDR1 reads SSHAT; CDR2 reads FNYEAQ (reference sequence). CDR3 loop: CASSLSGTETQYF. DNA of the CDR3: TGTGCCAGCAGCTTATCAGGGACAGAGACCCAGTACTTC.

Of note for this clonotype: This may arise from a read error, as a much more abundant clone is one base away. The chain is built from TRBV3-1 and TRBJ2-2; D possibly corresponds to TRBD2 (5 bases). V lost 3 bases, J lost 3 bases, and 14 bases lay in between. The length of the CDR3 is 16 residues. Looked up from germline, CDR1 is LGHDT and CDR2 is YNNKEL (reference sequence). The CDR3 loop is CASSQNPPGYTGELFF. The CDR3, as DNA: TGTGCCAGCAGCCAGAATCCTCCGGGGTACACCGGGGAGCTGTTTTTT.

This clonotype was counted many times. The rearrangement links TRBV5-1 to TRBJ2-1; no clear D gene. CDR3 length: 14 amino acids. The V end lost 5 bases, the J end lost 2 bases, and 11 bases lay between the germline ends. Germline loops: CDR1 SGHRS, CDR2 YFSETQ. The CDR3 region is CASSREPTYNEQFF. The CDR3 DNA reads as TGCGCCAGCAGTAGGGAACCCACCTACAATGAGCAGTTCTTC.

This clonotype appeared many times. The chain joins TRBV5-4 to TRBJ2-3, with 8 nucleotides matching TRBD2. The V gene end was trimmed by 3 bases and the J gene end by 0 bases; junction bases not matched to a gene: 6. CDR1 is SGHNT and CDR2 is YYREEE in the germline V gene (reference sequence). The CDR3 is 16 amino acids. The CDR3 nucleotides read TGTGCCAGCAGCTCCCACCCTAGCGGGAGCACAGATACGCAGTATTTT. Translated: CASSSHPSGSTDTQYF.

This clonotype was observed many times. CDR3 sequence reads: CASSLWGFHQPQHF. In DNA form, the CDR3 reads TGCGCCAGCAGCCTTTGGGGGTTTCATCAGCCCCAGCATTTT. The V call is TRBV4-1, the J call TRBJ1-5; tentatively, D is TRBD1 (5 bases). The CDR3 loop spans 14 amino acids. Trimming took 4 bases from V and 5 from J, leaving 12 bases between them. The germline gives CDR1 MGHRA, CDR2 YSYEKL.

This clonotype appeared many times. The genes are TRBV15 and TRBJ2-7, with no clear D. The CDR3 consists of 12 residues. Trimming stripped 3 bases from V and 3 bases from J, with 6 bases between. Germline CDR1 LNHNV, CDR2 YYDKDF (reference sequence). The CDR3, as DNA: TGTGCCACCAGCAGCGAGCTCTACGAGCAGTACTTC. Translated, it gives CATSSELYEQYF.

This clonotype was picked up many times. The chain combines TRBV3-1 with TRBJ2-2; the D gene is possibly TRBD1 (5 bases). Trimming removed 6 bases from V and 2 bases from J, with 13 bases in between. Germline loops: CDR1 LGHDT, CDR2 YNNKEL (reference sequence). The CDR3 is 15 residues long. The CDR3 loop reads CASRQQDANTGELFF. The CDR3 DNA reads TGTGCCAGCAGGCAACAGGACGCAAACACCGGGGAGCTGTTTTTT.

This clonotype was counted only a few times. The chain is built from TRBV15 and TRBJ2-3; D gene ambiguous. The germline V gene has CDR1 LNHNV and CDR2 YYDKDF (reference sequence). This CDR3 is 13 amino acids long. V was clipped by 0 bases and J by 4 bases, with 5 bases between them. The CDR3 nucleotides read TGTGCCACCAGCAGAGAGGAAGCAGATACGCAGTATTTT. It is translated as CATSREEADTQYF.

In its sample, this clonotype was seen a few times. The genes are TRBV6-9 and TRBJ2-7; TRBD1 agrees at 8 bases. This CDR3 region has 14 residues. The junction had 2 bases not matched to a gene; V was cut back by 3 bases and J by 1 base. Germline CDR1 and CDR2: MNHGY and SVAAGI. The CDR3 loop reads CASSYWTGSYEQYF. The CDR3 DNA follows: TGTGCCAGCAGTTACTGGACAGGGTCCTACGAGCAGTACTTC.

In its sample, this clonotype was seen a few times. V is TRBV5-1 and J is TRBJ2-1; unclear D gene. V was clipped by 4 bases and J by 6 bases, with 8 bases between them. The CDR3 is 12 residues long. Germline loops: CDR1 SGHRS, CDR2 YFSETQ. CDR3 sequence (DNA): TGCGCCAGCAGCCAGAGCAGCAATGAGCAGTTCTTC. Its translation is CASSQSSNEQFF.

This clonotype was observed at least ten times. The V call is TRBV5-5, the J call TRBJ1-2; D unclear. The CDR3 totals 14 residues. V was clipped by 0 bases and J by 1 base, with 7 bases between them. Germline CDR1 SGHKS, CDR2 YYEKEE (reference sequence). CDR3 DNA: TGTGCCAGCAGCTTGGACAGCCTTAACTATGGCTACACCTTC. Its protein is CASSLDSLNYGYTF.

This clonotype was recorded at least ten times. The rearrangement uses TRBV7-9 and TRBJ2-1; 11 nucleotides agree with TRBD2. Germline V gives CDR1 SEHNR, CDR2 FQNEAQ (reference sequence). The J segment lost 6 bases and the V segment lost 5 bases, leaving 9 bases of the junction unmatched. There are 16 residues in the CDR3. In DNA form, the CDR3 reads TGTGCCAGCAGCGGGCTAGCGGGGGGAATGGCCAATGAGCAGTTCTTC. Its translation is CASSGLAGGMANEQFF.

This clonotype has only a few counts. The genes are TRBV27 and TRBJ2-5, with TRBD2 matching over 9 bases. Germline V gives CDR1 MNHEY, CDR2 SMNVEV (reference sequence). This CDR3 contains 13 residues. Unmatched junction bases numbered 2, after V lost 7 bases and J lost 2 bases. The CDR3 here is CASTTSGQETQYF. DNA of the CDR3: TGTGCCAGCACTACTAGCGGGCAAGAGACCCAGTACTTC.

This clonotype was seen ten or more times. The rearrangement links TRBV7-3 to TRBJ2-2; D unclear. CDR1 and CDR2 from the germline V gene are SGHTA and FQGTGA. The CDR3 runs to 14 residues. Trimming took off 5 bases at V and 6 bases at J, with 13 bases between the two ends. The CDR3 here is CASSPQFGSGELFF. The DNA of the CDR3 is TGTGCCAGCAGCCCACAGTTTGGTTCCGGGGAGCTGTTTTTT.

This clonotype was counted a few times. This chain joins TRBV12-3 or TRBV12-4 and TRBJ2-7, with 7 bases lining up with TRBD1. The trim removed 3 bases at V and 3 bases at J, leaving 5 bases unmatched. The CDR3 runs to 14 residues. CDR3 DNA sequence: TGTGCCAGCAGTTTGGGACAGCGAAACTACGAGCAGTACTTC. Its translation is CASSLGQRNYEQYF.

The table lists this clonotype with many counts. This rearrangement joins TRBV29-1 to TRBJ2-2; D is unclear. The ends were cut back, 6 bases at V and 0 bases at J, with 11 bases in the middle. The CDR3 loop spans 14 amino acids. The V gene's germline CDR1 is SQVTM and CDR2 ANQGSEA. This CDR3 is CSVLWPTNTGELFF. The CDR3 DNA sequence: TGCAGCGTGTTATGGCCTACGAACACCGGGGAGCTGTTTTTT.

This clonotype was recorded a few times. The V gene is TRBV28, the J gene TRBJ2-7; 14 nucleotides line up with TRBD2. The trim removed 5 bases at V and 7 bases at J, leaving 19 bases unmatched. Germline values: CDR1 MDHEN, CDR2 SYDVKM. The CDR3 loop spans 19 amino acids. CDR3 amino acids: CASSAGQGLTSGRAQEQYF. CDR3 sequence (DNA): TGTGCCAGCAGTGCCGGACAGGGCTTGACTAGCGGGAGGGCGCAGGAGCAGTACTTC.